This T cell receptor beta chain derives from a study of identical twins. This clonotype was detected many times. Germline-derived CDR1 and CDR2 are SGHRS and YFSETQ. Trimming left V 0 bases short and J 9 bases short, with 12 bases between. This CDR3 is 13 amino acids long. TCRdb used MiXCR to reprocess the 5' RACE reads, holding one entry per CDR3 protein. The sample records roughly 150,000 distinct CDR3 sequences, under 4.5% being singletons. The chain couples TRBV5-1 to TRBJ2-5; D not resolved. Sequenced: memory T cells sorted from blood. This clonotype was sampled from a young man in good health. The DNA of the CDR3 is TGCGCCAGCAGCTTGGACCAAAGAGTGGCCCAGTACTTC. Translated, it gives CASSLDQRVAQYF.